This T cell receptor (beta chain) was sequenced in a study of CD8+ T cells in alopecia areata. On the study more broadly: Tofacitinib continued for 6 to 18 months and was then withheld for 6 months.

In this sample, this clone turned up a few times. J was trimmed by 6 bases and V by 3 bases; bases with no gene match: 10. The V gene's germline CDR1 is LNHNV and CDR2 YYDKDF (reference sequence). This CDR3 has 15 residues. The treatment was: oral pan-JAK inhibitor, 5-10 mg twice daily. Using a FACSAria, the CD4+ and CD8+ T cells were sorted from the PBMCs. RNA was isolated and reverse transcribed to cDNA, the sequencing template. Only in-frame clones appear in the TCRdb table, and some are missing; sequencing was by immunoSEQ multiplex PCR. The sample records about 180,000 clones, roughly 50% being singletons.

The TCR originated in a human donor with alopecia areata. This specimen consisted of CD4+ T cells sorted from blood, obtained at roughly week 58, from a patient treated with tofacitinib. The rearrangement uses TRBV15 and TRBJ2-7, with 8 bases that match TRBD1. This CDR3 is CATSRRQGSHAEQYF. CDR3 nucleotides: TGTGCCACCAGCAGGCGACAGGGGTCCCATGCCGAGCAGTACTTC.